This T cell receptor beta chain was obtained from a study of Graves' ophthalmopathy and Graves' hyperthyroidism. This clonotype was picked up many times. CDR3 regions of TCR beta were amplified from RNA transcripts. HTBI-primed RT-PCR formed the first round, and a multiplex PCR formed the second. TCRdb redid the calling of the multiplex PCR reads with MiXCR, one entry per CDR3 protein. The table shows around 600,000 distinct CDR3 sequences, with over 40% occurring only once. The starting material, more than 8.5 ml of fresh peripheral blood, provided the PBMCs. The CDR3 runs 13 residues. V lost 6 bases and J lost 2, with 10 bases in between.

This receptor was obtained from an adult man with Graves' ophthalmopathy. The V and J genes are TRBV12-3 or TRBV12-4 and TRBJ1-2; D is undetermined. Sequencing input: peripheral blood. CDR3 coding DNA: TGTGCCAGCAGGACGGGAAACAACTATGGCTACACCTTC. Translating it yields CASRTGNNYGYTF.